This TCR beta chain was sequenced during a study of OX40 agonist ivuxolimab in advanced cancers. Study overall: Administration of intravenous ivuxolimab to patients occurred every 2 weeks at 0.01 to 10 mg/kg. 30% to 40% of patients had received prior checkpoint inhibitor therapy.

Study-wide results and caveats: Clones of CD4+ and CD8+ blood T cells grew by week 6 at doses of 0.1 to 3.0 mg/kg.

The method was immunoSEQ multiplex PCR; TCRdb's version includes in-frame clones alone and lacks a portion of them. This repertoire shows roughly 92,000 clones, more than 90% found once; its top ten account for about 3.4%. Concerning this clone itself: What it binds is unknown.

V was cut by 7 bases and J by 3 bases, with 8 bases left in between. The germline V gene encodes CDR1 SGDLS and CDR2 YYNGEE. The CDR3 has 11 residues. The clonotype was recovered from an adult with an advanced solid tumor such as melanoma, head and neck, liver or kidney cancer. Source: CD4+ or CD8+ T cells sorted from blood, taken in a trial of the OX40 agonist ivuxolimab. The gene calls are TRBV9 and TRBJ2-7; D ambiguous. CDR3 loop: CASGDDYEQYF. The CDR3 bases are TGTGCCAGCGGAGATGACTACGAGCAGTACTTC.